This T cell receptor beta chain originates from a study of T cell repertoires in cytomegalovirus infection. This clonotype was counted a few times. TCRdb re-analysed the reads in MiXCR, keeping a single row per CDR3 protein. This repertoire shows a few hundred thousand distinct CDR3 sequences, less than 30% found once; its top ten account for approximately 13%. This CDR3 is built from 17 residues. With V trimmed by 5 bases and J by 1 base, 8 bases remained unmatched. Germline-derived CDR1 and CDR2 are SNHLY and FYNNEI. V and J are TRBV2 and TRBJ1-5; 10 bases map to TRBD1. The clonotype comes from a human donor in good health (CMV status not recorded). Some clones in this sample may be carry-over from other donors' samples. The sample comprised PBMCs. CDR3 coding DNA: TGTGCCAGCAGTCTTAGAAGGACAGGGGGAAGCAATCAGCCCCAGCATTTT. This codes for CASSLRRTGGSNQPQHF.